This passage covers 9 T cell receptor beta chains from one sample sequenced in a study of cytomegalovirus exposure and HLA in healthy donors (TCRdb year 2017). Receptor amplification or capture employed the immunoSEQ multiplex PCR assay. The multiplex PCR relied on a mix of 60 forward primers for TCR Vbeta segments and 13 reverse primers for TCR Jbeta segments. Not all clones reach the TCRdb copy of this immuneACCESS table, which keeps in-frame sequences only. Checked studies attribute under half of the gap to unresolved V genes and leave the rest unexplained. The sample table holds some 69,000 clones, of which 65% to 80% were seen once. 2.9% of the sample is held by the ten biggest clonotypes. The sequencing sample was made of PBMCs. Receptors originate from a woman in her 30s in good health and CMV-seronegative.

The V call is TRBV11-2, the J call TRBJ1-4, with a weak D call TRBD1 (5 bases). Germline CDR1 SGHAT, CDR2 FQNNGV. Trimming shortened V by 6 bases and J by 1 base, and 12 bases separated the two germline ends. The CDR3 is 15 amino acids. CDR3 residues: CASSSDSITNEKLFF. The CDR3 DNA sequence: TGTGCCAGCAGTTCAGACAGTATAACTAATGAAAAACTGTTTTTT.

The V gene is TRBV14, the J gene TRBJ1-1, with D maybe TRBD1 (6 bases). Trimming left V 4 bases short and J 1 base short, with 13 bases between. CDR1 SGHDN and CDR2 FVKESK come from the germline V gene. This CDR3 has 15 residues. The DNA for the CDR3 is TGTGCCAGCAGCCCCATTGCAGGGGCGAACACTGAAGCTTTCTTT. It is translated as CASSPIAGANTEAFF. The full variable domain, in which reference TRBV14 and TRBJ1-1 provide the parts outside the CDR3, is EAGVTQFPSHSVIEKGQTVTLRCDPISGHDNLYWYRRVMGKEIKFLLHFVKESKQDESGMPNNRFLAERTGGTYSTLKVQPAELEDSGVYFCASSPIAGANTEAFFGQGTRLTVV.

CDR3 loop: CASSFVAGSSGNTIYF. The CDR3, as DNA: TGTGCCAGCAGCTTCGTCGCGGGGAGCTCTGGAAACACCATATATTTT. The chain carries TRBV7-2 and TRBJ1-3; D remains ambiguous. CDR3 size: 16 residues. Looked up from germline, CDR1 is SGHTA and CDR2 is FQGNSA. V lost 3 bases and J 0 bases, leaving 12 bases between the germline ends.

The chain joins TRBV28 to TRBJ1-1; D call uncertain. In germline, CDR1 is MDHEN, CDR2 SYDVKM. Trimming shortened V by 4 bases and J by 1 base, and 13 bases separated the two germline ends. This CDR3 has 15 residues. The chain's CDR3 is CASSSDTAPNTEAFF. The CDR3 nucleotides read TGTGCCAGCAGTTCCGATACAGCACCGAACACTGAAGCTTTCTTT.

CDR3 sequence (DNA): TGTGCCAGCAGCGGCAGGGCTCTAGATGGCTACACCTTC. Translation: CASSGRALDGYTF. The chain employs TRBV9 and TRBJ1-2; TRBD1 might be the D (5 bases). Germline V lookup: CDR1 SGDLS, CDR2 YYNGEE. The CDR3 is made up of 13 amino acids. Trimming pared 3 bases from V and 6 bases from J, leaving 12 bases between.

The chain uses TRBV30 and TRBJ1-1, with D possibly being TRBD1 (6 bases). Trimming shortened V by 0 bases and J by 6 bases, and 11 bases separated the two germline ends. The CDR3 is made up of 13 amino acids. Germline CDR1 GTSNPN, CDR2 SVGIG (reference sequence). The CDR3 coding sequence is TGTGCCTGGAGTGTCAGGACAGAGGCTGAAGCTTTCTTT. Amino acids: CAWSVRTEAEAFF.

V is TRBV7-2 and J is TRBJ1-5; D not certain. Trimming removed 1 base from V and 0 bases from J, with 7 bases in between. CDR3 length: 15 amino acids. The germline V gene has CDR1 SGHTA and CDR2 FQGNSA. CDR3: CASSLETYSNQPQHF. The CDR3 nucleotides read TGTGCCAGCAGCTTAGAAACCTATAGCAATCAGCCCCAGCATTTT.

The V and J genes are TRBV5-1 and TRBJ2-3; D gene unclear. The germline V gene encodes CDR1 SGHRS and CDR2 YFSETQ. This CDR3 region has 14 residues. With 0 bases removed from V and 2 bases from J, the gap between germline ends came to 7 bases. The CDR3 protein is CASSLDQATDTQYF. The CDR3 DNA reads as TGCGCCAGCAGCTTGGATCAAGCCACAGATACGCAGTATTTT.

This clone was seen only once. In nucleotides, the CDR3 is TGTGCCAGTAGTGACTGGACACAGGATGGAAACACCATATATTTT. Translated: CASSDWTQDGNTIYF. V usage is TRBV19 and J usage is TRBJ1-3; D may be TRBD1 (5 bases). The germline V gene encodes CDR1 LNHDA and CDR2 SQIVND (reference sequence). This CDR3 comprises 15 residues. V gave up 5 bases and J gave up 3 bases, with 14 bases separating them.